In its sample, the clone carrying this TCR beta chain was seen many times. What it recognizes is unknown. This record belongs to a study of T cell repertoires in cytomegalovirus infection. The overall study: Both a matching HLA type and CMV infection were indicated by public TCR beta signatures. Study results and caveats: Carriers of CMV plus the relevant HLA were identified by cumulative public TCR beta family frequency. There were HLA-C-restricted CMV-specific TCR beta clonotypes dominating the ex vivo response.

The germline V gene encodes CDR1 MDHEN and CDR2 SYDVKM. The CDR3 spans 13 residues. V was pared by 5 bases and J by 5 bases, with 10 bases between. TCRdb reanalysed the reads using MiXCR and keeps one entry per CDR3 protein. This table holds about 740,000 distinct CDR3 sequences, approximately 40% found once. The receptor was isolated from a human donor in good health (CMV status not recorded). Some clones in this sample may be carry-over from other donors' samples. The chain is built from TRBV28 and TRBJ2-1; D is perhaps TRBD2 (6 bases). The sample consisted of PBMCs. The CDR3 nucleotides read TGTGCCAGCAGTGTAGCGGAAGACAATGAGCAGTTCTTC. Its protein is CASSVAEDNEQFF.